This record looks at one T cell receptor beta chain sequence and its context. The antigen it recognizes is unknown. The input lacks base qualities; no much larger clone sits a single base away. The germline V gene (reference sequence) yields LNHDA for CDR1 and SQIVND for CDR2. Including cysteine and phenylalanine, the CDR3 has 16 amino acids. Just the 48-base CDR3 DNA is kept, in frame starting at base 1. Relative to germline, V is missing 7 bases and J is missing 1 base, with 8 bases of the junction outside any gene match. Collaborating institutions collected whole blood in K2EDTA tubes following their own protocols. For TCRbeta analysis, collaborators shipped samples in one of three forms: frozen whole blood, isolated PBMCs, or DNA extracted from either of those sample types. The sample comes from a study of blood T cell repertoires in COVID-19 (dated by TCRdb to 2018 to 2020). Study-level background: Samples from collaborators originated in the United States, Italy and Spain and spanned both the acute and convalescent phases of COVID-19. A freely available public database, intended as a resource for researchers studying the immune response to SARS-CoV-2, is where the repertoires were released. Sample metadata almost always included a de-identified subject ID, COVID-19 status, age in years and sex. The material from the prospective study consisted of cDNA or gDNA derived from T cells, B-cell-depleted T cells, or PBMCs. The dataset comprised deeply sampled blood TCRbeta repertoires from subjects exposed to, actively infected with, or recovered from COVID-19. Samples were obtained from the ongoing ImmuneRACE study (first 160 participants) and from some 1,200 subjects provided by 6 global collaborators. Where available, HLA class I and class II types were taken from metadata supplied by the sample provider and were not determined by assay-based typing.

Paper-wide results and their limitations: Clinical and demographic metadata were provided uncurated, with the amount varying by source and participant.

TCRbeta CDR3 regions were amplified from genomic DNA by means of the immunoSEQ Assay, a bias-controlled multiplex PCR. As for how the authors treated the data: Nucleated cell counts per sample were estimated from amplification of reference gene primers within the assay. To quantify the absolute abundance of each unique TCRbeta CDR3 rearrangement, sequence reads were collapsed and filtered. Productive Simpson clonality was computed per sample as the square root of Simpson's diversity index over productive rearrangements. TCRdb obtained this table from immuneACCESS and retained in-frame rearrangements with V and J assigned. These tables miss some clones; where compared with another copy, unresolved V genes account for less than half of the shortfall, and the remainder is unexplained. V and J calls and clone size are those listed in that table; D and trimming were worked out from the DNA. This sample has 85,000 to 95,000 clones in its table, and around 87% of those were observed once. Of the sample, 4.5% to 6% falls within the top ten clones.

Here the chain combines TRBV19 and TRBJ1-1, and 11 junction bases match TRBD1. The sequenced material came from peripheral blood. The clonotype comes from a woman over 75 with acute or convalescent COVID-19. Read as DNA, the sequence is TGTGCCAGTACCCAAGGACAGGGGGCCCCGAACACTGAAGCTTTCTTT. This gives the protein CASTQGQGAPNTEAFF.